The clone carrying this T cell receptor (beta chain) showed up just a few times. As yet, its antigen is unknown. This entry belongs to a study of response to subunit inactivated influenza vaccine. Study observations and caveats: Each seasonal flu vaccination may recruit only limited new T cells, authors suggested.

TCRdb called the RT-PCR reads again in MiXCR, with one record for every CDR3 protein. This table has some 600,000 distinct CDR3 sequences, 12% to 15% appearing once. The material sequenced was PBMCs from blood, taken 14 to 15 days before vaccination. The sequence came from a man in his fifties or sixties who received an inactivated influenza vaccine.

CDR3 DNA: TGTGCCAGCAGACAAACGAGGGGCTACACCTTC. The encoded protein is CASRQTRGYTF. J is TRBJ1-2 and V is TRBV12-3 or TRBV12-4; D gene ambiguous. V gave up 6 bases and J gave up 8 bases, with 10 bases separating them. The CDR3 covers 11 residues.